This T cell receptor beta chain was retrieved from a study of OX40 agonist ivuxolimab in advanced cancers. Germline V gene sequence: CDR1 SGHAT, CDR2 FQNNGV. The CDR3 contains 14 residues. The J segment lost 3 bases and the V segment lost 4 bases, leaving 3 bases of the junction unmatched. Sequenced by immunoSEQ multiplex PCR; TCRdb stores in-frame clones only, minus some. The sample records under 70,000 clones, 70% to 90% being singletons. This clone was picked up one time. The TCR sequence derives from an adult with an advanced solid tumor such as melanoma, head and neck, liver or kidney cancer. The material sequenced was CD4+ or CD8+ T cells sorted from blood, taken in a trial of the OX40 agonist ivuxolimab. This chain uses TRBV11-2 with TRBJ2-7, with 10 positions matching TRBD1. The CDR3 nucleotides are TGTGCCAGCAGCTCAGGGACAGGGGACTACGAGCAGTACTTC. Amino acid sequence: CASSSGTGDYEQYF. The full variable domain, in which reference TRBV11-2 and TRBJ2-7 provide the parts outside the CDR3, is EAGVAQSPRYKIIEKRQSVAFWCNPISGHATLYWYQQILGQGPKLLIQFQNNGVVDDSQLPKDRFSAERLKGVDSTLKIQPAKLEDSAVYLCASSSGTGDYEQYFGPGTRLTVT.